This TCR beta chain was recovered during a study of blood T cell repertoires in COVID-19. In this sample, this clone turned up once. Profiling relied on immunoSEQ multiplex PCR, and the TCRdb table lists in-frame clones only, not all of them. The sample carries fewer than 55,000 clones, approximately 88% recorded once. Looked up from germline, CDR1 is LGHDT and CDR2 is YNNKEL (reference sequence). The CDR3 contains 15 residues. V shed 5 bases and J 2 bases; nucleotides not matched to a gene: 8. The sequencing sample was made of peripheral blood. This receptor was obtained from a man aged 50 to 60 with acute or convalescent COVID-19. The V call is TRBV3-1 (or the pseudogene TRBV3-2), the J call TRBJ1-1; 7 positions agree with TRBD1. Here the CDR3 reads CASSYRQGLNTEAFF. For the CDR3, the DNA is TGTGCCAGCAGCTACCGACAGGGTTTAAACACTGAAGCTTTCTTT.